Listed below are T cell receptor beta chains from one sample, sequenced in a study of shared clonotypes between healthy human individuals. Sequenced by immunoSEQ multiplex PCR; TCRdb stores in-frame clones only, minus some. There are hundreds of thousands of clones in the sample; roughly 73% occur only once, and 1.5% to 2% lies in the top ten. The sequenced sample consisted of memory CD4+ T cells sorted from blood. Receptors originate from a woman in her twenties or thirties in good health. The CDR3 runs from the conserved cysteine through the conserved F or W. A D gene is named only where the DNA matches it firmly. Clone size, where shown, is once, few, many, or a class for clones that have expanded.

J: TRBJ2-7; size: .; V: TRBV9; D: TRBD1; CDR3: CASSVEGQGAGEQYF; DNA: TGTGCCAGCTCCGTGGAGGGACAGGGGGCGGGCGAGCAGTACTTC
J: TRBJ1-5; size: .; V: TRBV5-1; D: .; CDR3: CASSLGYDRNQPQHF; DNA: TGCGCCAGCAGCTTGGGGTACGACAGAAATCAGCCCCAGCATTTT
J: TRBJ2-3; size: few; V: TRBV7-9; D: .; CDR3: CASSSGLNTQYF; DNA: TGTGCCAGCAGCTCCGGGTTAAATACGCAGTATTTT
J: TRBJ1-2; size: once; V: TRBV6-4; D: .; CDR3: CASSDLHGNGYTF; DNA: TGTGCCAGCAGCGACCTCCACGGGAACGGCTACACCTTC
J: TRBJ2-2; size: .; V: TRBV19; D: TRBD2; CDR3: CASNAVVAGGLGPGELFF; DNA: TGTGCCAGTAACGCTGTGGTAGCGGGAGGGTTGGGGCCCGGGGAGCTGTTTTTT
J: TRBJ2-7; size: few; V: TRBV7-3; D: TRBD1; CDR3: CASSPSQGASYEQYF; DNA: TGTGCCAGCAGCCCATCTCAGGGGGCCTCCTACGAGCAGTACTTC
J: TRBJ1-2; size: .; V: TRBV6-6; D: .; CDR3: CASRAQSTNYGYTF; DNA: TGTGCCAGCAGGGCGCAGTCCACTAACTATGGCTACACCTTC
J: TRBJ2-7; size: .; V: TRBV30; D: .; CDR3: CAADTRGGGSYEQYF; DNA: TGTGCCGCAGACACTCGGGGAGGGGGTTCCTACGAGCAGTACTTC
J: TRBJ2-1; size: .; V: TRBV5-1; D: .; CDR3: CASSPGYNEQFF; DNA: TGCGCCAGCAGTCCGGGGTACAATGAGCAGTTCTTC
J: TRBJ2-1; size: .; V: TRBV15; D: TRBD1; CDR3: CATSRDQGAGEQFF; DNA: TGTGCCACCAGCAGAGATCAGGGGGCGGGTGAGCAGTTCTTC
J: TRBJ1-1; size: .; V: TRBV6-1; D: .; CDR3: CASSALGNTEAFF; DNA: TGTGCCAGCAGTGCTCTCGGGAACACTGAAGCTTTCTTT
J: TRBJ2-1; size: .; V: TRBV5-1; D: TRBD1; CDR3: CASSLVTGVHEQFF; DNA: TGCGCCAGCAGCTTGGTGACAGGGGTCCATGAGCAGTTCTTC
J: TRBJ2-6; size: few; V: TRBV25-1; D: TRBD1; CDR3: CASSRGQKSSGANVLTF; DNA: TGTGCCAGCAGTAGGGGACAGAAATCCTCTGGGGCCAACGTCCTGACTTTC
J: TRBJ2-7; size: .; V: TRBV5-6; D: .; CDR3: CASSLAYEQYF; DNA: TGTGCCAGCAGCTTGGCTTACGAGCAGTACTTC
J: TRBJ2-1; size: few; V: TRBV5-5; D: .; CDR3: CASSLASSRQYNEQFF; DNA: TGTGCCAGCAGCTTGGCCTCCAGCCGGCAATACAATGAGCAGTTCTTC
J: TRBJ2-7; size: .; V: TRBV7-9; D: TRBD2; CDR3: CASSSWTSGSDEQYF; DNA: TGTGCCAGCAGCTCCTGGACTAGCGGGTCCGACGAGCAGTACTTC
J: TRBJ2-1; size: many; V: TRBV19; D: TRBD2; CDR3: CASSRHLAVNEQFF; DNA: TGTGCCAGTAGTAGACATCTAGCGGTGAATGAGCAGTTCTTC
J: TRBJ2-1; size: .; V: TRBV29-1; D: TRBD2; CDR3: CSVDPSGGDEQFF; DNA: TGCAGCGTGGACCCTAGCGGCGGGGATGAGCAGTTCTTC
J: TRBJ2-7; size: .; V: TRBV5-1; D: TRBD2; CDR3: CASSPKTSGRIGEQYF; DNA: TGCGCCAGCAGCCCCAAGACTAGCGGGAGAATTGGCGAGCAGTACTTC
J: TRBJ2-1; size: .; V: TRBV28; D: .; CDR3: CASSFHGLYYNEQFF; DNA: TGTGCCAGCAGTTTTCACGGGCTTTACTACAATGAGCAGTTCTTC
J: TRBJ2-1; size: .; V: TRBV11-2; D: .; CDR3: CASSLAKDELSNEQFF; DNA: TGTGCCAGCAGCTTAGCGAAGGACGAGCTTAGCAATGAGCAGTTCTTC
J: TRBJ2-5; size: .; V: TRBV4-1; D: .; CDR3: CASSQDQNYQETQYF; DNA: TGCGCCAGCAGCCAAGACCAGAACTACCAAGAGACCCAGTACTTC
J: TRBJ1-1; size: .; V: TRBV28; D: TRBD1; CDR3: CASSPRTGKNTEAFF; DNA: TGTGCCAGCAGTCCCAGGACAGGGAAGAACACTGAAGCTTTCTTT
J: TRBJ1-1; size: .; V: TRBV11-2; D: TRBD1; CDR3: CATGTRTGFSQGLTEAFF; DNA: TGTGCCACCGGAACCCGGACAGGTTTTTCTCAAGGCTTAACTGAAGCTTTCTTT
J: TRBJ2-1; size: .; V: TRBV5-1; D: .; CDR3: CASSLRSGMGEQFF; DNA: TGCGCCAGCAGCTTAAGGAGTGGAATGGGGGAGCAGTTCTTC
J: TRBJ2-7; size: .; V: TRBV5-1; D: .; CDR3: CASSLPTLTDEQYF; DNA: TGCGCCAGCAGCTTGCCCACCCTGACGGACGAGCAGTACTTC
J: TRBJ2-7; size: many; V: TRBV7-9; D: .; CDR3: CASSPGPYEQYF; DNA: TGTGCCAGCAGCCCTGGACCCTACGAGCAGTACTTC
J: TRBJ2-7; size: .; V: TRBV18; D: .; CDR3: CASSPPGGGNEQYF; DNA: TGTGCCAGCTCACCACCGGGAGGGGGCAACGAGCAGTACTTC
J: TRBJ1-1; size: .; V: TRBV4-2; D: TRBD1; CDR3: CASSQDLQGGMNTEAFF; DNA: TGTGCCAGCAGCCAAGATCTTCAGGGGGGGATGAACACTGAAGCTTTCTTT
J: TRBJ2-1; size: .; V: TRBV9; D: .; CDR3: CASSPRHSYNEQFF; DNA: TGTGCCAGCAGCCCAAGGCACTCCTACAATGAGCAGTTCTTC
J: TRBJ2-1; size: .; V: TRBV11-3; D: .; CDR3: CASSPEGRAYNEQFF; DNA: TGTGCCAGCAGCCCCGAGGGAAGAGCCTACAATGAGCAGTTCTTC
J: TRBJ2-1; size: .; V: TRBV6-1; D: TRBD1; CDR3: CASTIPGQGFNEQFF; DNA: TGTGCCAGCACTATACCGGGACAGGGGTTTAATGAGCAGTTCTTC
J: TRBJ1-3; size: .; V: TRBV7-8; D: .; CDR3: CASSLGSSGNTIYF; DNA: TGTGCCAGCAGCTTAGGGAGCTCTGGAAACACCATATATTTT
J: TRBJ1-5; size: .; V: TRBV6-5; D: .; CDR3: CASSYGAGVKAQHF; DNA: TGTGCCAGCAGTTACGGGGCCGGGGTTAAGGCCCAGCATTTT
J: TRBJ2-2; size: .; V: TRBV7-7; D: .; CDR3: CASSLYWDTGELFF; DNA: TGTGCCAGCAGCTTATATTGGGACACCGGGGAGCTGTTTTTT
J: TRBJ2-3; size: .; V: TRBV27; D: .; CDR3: CASSIGDTQYF; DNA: TGTGCCAGCAGTATAGGAGATACGCAGTATTTT
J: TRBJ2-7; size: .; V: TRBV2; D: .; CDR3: CASRGTYEQYF; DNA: TGTGCCAGCAGGGGGACCTACGAGCAGTACTTC
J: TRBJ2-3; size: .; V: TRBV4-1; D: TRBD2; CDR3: CASSPQAGGPIDTQYF; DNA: TGCGCCAGCAGCCCCCAAGCGGGAGGGCCGATAGATACGCAGTATTTT
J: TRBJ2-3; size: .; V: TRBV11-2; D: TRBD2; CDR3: CASSLISLAGVEGADTQYF; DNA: TGTGCCAGCAGCTTAATATCTCTAGCGGGAGTGGAAGGGGCAGATACGCAGTATTTT
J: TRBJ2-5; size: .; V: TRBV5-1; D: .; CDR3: CASSLQRAETQYF; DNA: TGCGCCAGCAGCTTGCAACGGGCAGAGACCCAGTACTTC